The TCR beta chain described here comes from a study of response to subunit inactivated influenza vaccine. Broader study findings: It was suggested by the authors that few new T cells are recruited by each seasonal influenza vaccination.

TCRdb reanalysed the RT-PCR reads using MiXCR and keeps one entry per CDR3 protein. The sample yields about 500,000 distinct CDR3 sequences, approximately 16% seen once. Concerning this clonotype itself: As yet, its antigen is unknown.

CDR3 length: 16 amino acids. The germline CDR1 and CDR2 sequences are DFQATT and SNEGSKA (reference sequence). V trimming: 0 bases; J trimming: 6 bases; junction bases outside the gene matches: 8. V is TRBV20-1 and J is TRBJ2-2; 9 bases fit TRBD1. The origin of this receptor is a man aged 50 to 69 who received an inactivated influenza vaccine. This specimen consisted of CD4+ T cells sorted from PBMCs, obtained less than 30 months after vaccination. This CDR3 reads CSARDAGQGRAGELFF. DNA for the CDR3: TGCAGTGCTAGAGATGCCGGACAGGGGAGGGCCGGGGAGCTGTTTTTT.